The clone carrying this TCR beta chain was counted only a few times. Its antigen is currently unknown. The entry originates in a study of T-cell memory formation after mild COVID-19. Findings and caveats of the study: The study detected some responding clones in pre-infection memory, suggesting cross-reactive memory joined. CD4+ contracting clones were found mainly in CM and EM, and CD8+ ones in EMRA.

CDR3 length equals 13 residues. The germline V gene has CDR1 SEHNR and CDR2 FQNEAQ (reference sequence). Trimming stripped 2 bases from V and 5 bases from J, with 9 bases between. From 5'RACE with constant-segment primers came TCR alpha and TCR beta cDNA libraries that carried sample barcodes and UMIs. One entry per CDR3 protein results from TCRdb running MiXCR on the 5' RACE reads. The sample includes 200,000 to 300,000 distinct CDR3 sequences, around 10% seen only once; the top ten take roughly 21%. What was sequenced was PBMCs or a T cell subset sorted from them (not recorded which). The chain carries TRBV7-9 and TRBJ2-5; no clear D. The TCR sequence derives from a man aged 18 to 30 who had mild COVID-19 (a few samples of this study predate the infection). Cell type and time point are not known. The CDR3 here is CASSLFVGETQYF. CDR3 DNA: TGTGCCAGCAGCTTATTCGTTGGGGAGACCCAGTACTTC.